This T cell receptor beta chain was found in a study of T cell responses to AZD1222 COVID-19 vaccine. Looking at the study overall: Second-dose timings of about 4 or about 12 weeks were pooled.

Regarding this clone: What it binds is not known.

Sequenced by immunoSEQ multiplex PCR; TCRdb stores in-frame clones only, minus some. The sample consists of 90,000 to 100,000 clones, 70% to 90% of them appearing once. Study-level points and caveats: The sample set comprised mostly white British donors with more females, and clonal diversity was possibly underestimated.

Germline CDR1 LGHDT, CDR2 YNNKEL (reference sequence). V lost 1 base and J 9 bases, leaving 9 bases between the germline ends. This CDR3 is built from 12 residues. The gene calls are TRBV3-1 (or the pseudogene TRBV3-2) and TRBJ1-1, with D possibly TRBD1 on 6 matching bases. This specimen consisted of peripheral blood, obtained on day 0 of AZD1222 vaccination. The TCR was taken from an adult in good health. In DNA, the CDR3 is TGTGCCAGCAGCCAAGGCGGACAGCAAGCTTTCTTT. This sequence encodes CASSQGGQQAFF.